Below, 31 T cell receptor beta chains from the same sample are listed, as sequenced in a study of T cell responses to AZD1222 COVID-19 vaccine. Produced via immunoSEQ multiplex PCR; TCRdb's table is partial and in-frame only. The sample yields about 130,000 clones, around 94% seen once. This specimen consisted of peripheral blood, obtained on day 0 of AZD1222 vaccination. The receptors were sampled from an adult in good health.

The chain employs TRBV30 and TRBJ2-7; D possibly corresponds to TRBD1 (6 bases). Per the germline V gene, CDR1 is GTSNPN and CDR2 is SVGIG (reference sequence). This CDR3 comprises 13 residues. The ends were cut back, 4 bases at V and 0 bases at J, with 10 bases in the middle. As DNA, the CDR3 is TGTGCCTGGACCCGGGACAACTCCTACGAGCAGTACTTC. Residues: CAWTRDNSYEQYF.

This sequence joins TRBV7-9 and TRBJ1-5, with no clear D. The CDR3 has 12 amino acids. Trimming left V 3 bases short and J 5 bases short, with 5 bases between. Germline CDR1 and CDR2: SEHNR and FQNEAQ (reference sequence). The CDR3 region is CASSLVDQPQHF. CDR3 bases: TGTGCCAGCAGCTTGGTTGATCAGCCCCAGCATTTT.

V and J are TRBV7-9 and TRBJ2-5; TRBD1 matches at 8 bases. Germline loops: CDR1 SEHNR, CDR2 FQNEAQ (reference sequence). V shed 1 base, J shed 3 bases, and the junction held 4 bases outside the gene matches. The CDR3 covers 15 residues. The DNA of the CDR3 is TGTGCCAGCAGCTTAGGGGCGGACAGGGAAGAGACCCAGTACTTC. It is translated as CASSLGADREETQYF.

V gene TRBV14 combines with J gene TRBJ2-1; 7 nucleotides line up with TRBD1. The J segment lost 2 bases and the V segment lost 4 bases, leaving 11 bases of the junction unmatched. Germline values: CDR1 SGHDN, CDR2 FVKESK. The length of the CDR3 is 17 residues. The CDR3 loop is CASSREPGQLTYNEQFF. The CDR3 DNA is TGTGCCAGCAGCCGAGAACCGGGACAGCTCACCTACAATGAGCAGTTCTTC.

The CDR3 reads CASSYLGGGTGELFF. The CDR3 region has the DNA TGTGCCAGCAGTTACCTCGGGGGGGGCACCGGGGAGCTGTTTTTT. The V and J genes are TRBV27 and TRBJ2-2, with 8 bases aligning to TRBD2. V was pared by 4 bases and J by 4 bases, with 5 bases of the junction left unmatched. Germline V gene sequence: CDR1 MNHEY, CDR2 SMNVEV (reference sequence). The length of the CDR3 is 15 residues.

The CDR3 loop reads CASSPGPPYEQYF. The DNA of the CDR3 is TGTGCCAGCAGTCCGGGACCCCCCTACGAGCAGTACTTC. The chain is built from TRBV2 and TRBJ2-7; the D call may be TRBD1 or TRBD2 (5 bases each). Trimming removed 5 bases at V and 2 bases at J, with 10 bases between. CDR3 length: 13 amino acids. Germline CDR1 SNHLY, CDR2 FYNNEI.

The chain employs TRBV5-4 and TRBJ2-5, with a tentative D call TRBD2 (5 bases). The CDR3 spans 17 residues. Trimming cost V 3 bases and J 4 bases, with 22 bases left between them. Per germline, CDR1 SGHNT and CDR2 YYREEE (reference sequence). In nucleotides, the CDR3 is TGTGCCAGCAGCTCCGGCGTGTCATCGGGAAGAGGAGAGACCCAGTACTTC. This codes for CASSSGVSSGRGETQYF.

The chain couples TRBV5-1 to TRBJ2-7; 7 bases match TRBD1. This CDR3 has 14 amino acids. V lost 2 bases, J lost 2 bases, and 4 bases stayed unmatched. The germline V gene has CDR1 SGHRS and CDR2 YFSETQ. The CDR3 DNA follows: TGCGCCAGCAGCTTCTCCGGGACAGCCTACGAGCAGTACTTC. Translating gives CASSFSGTAYEQYF. The variable domain in full, with the rest retrieved from reference TRBV5-1 and TRBJ2-7, is KAGVTQTPRYLIKTRGQQVTLSCSPISGHRSVSWYQQTPGQGLQFLFEYFSETQRNKGNFPGRFSGRQFSNSRSEMNVSTLELGDSALYLCASSFSGTAYEQYFGPGTRLTVT.

The chain recombines TRBV5-8 with TRBJ2-5, with 8 bases lining up with TRBD1. Germline lookup yields CDR1 SGHTS and CDR2 YDEGEE. J lost 3 bases, V lost 3 bases, and 7 bases had no gene match. This CDR3 has 15 amino acids. The CDR3 DNA follows: TGTGCCAGCAGCTCCGGGACAGGTGGTGAAGAGACCCAGTACTTC. Translating gives CASSSGTGGEETQYF. Together with reference TRBV5-8 and TRBJ2-5, the CDR3 gives the full variable domain: EAGVTQSPTHLIKTRGQQATLRCSPISGHTSVYWYQQALGLGLQFLLWYDEGEERNRGNFPPRFSGRQFPNYSSELNVNALELEDSALYLCASSSGTGGEETQYFGPGTRLLVL.

The chain couples TRBV10-3 to TRBJ1-2; D is undetermined. Germline CDR1 reads ENHRY; CDR2 reads SYGVKD. Trimming pared 6 bases from V and 4 bases from J, leaving 15 bases between. The length of the CDR3 is 14 residues. The CDR3 region has the DNA TGTGCCATCAGACCGGAGGGTGTTAGCTATGGCTACACCTTC. Translation: CAIRPEGVSYGYTF.

The gene calls are TRBV5-4 and TRBJ2-3; 10 nucleotides agree with TRBD2. Germline CDR1 SGHNT, CDR2 YYREEE (reference sequence). CDR3 length: 16 residues. V lost 7 bases and J lost 1; bases outside the gene matches: 9. CDR3 bases: TGTGCCAGCCATCCCCCCACTAGCGGGGGCACAGATACGCAGTATTTT. This sequence encodes CASHPPTSGGTDTQYF.

The chain recombines TRBV18 with TRBJ1-2, with D perhaps matching TRBD1 (6 bases). The CDR3 runs 16 residues. Germline V gene lookup returns CDR1 KGHSH and CDR2 LQKENI. With 2 bases removed from V and 0 bases from J, the gap between germline ends came to 13 bases. This CDR3 reads CASSPTPGHPNYGYTF. In DNA, the CDR3 is TGTGCCAGCTCACCAACCCCGGGACACCCTAACTATGGCTACACCTTC. Drawing the rest from reference TRBV18 and TRBJ1-2, the complete variable domain is NAGVMQNPRHLVRRRGQEARLRCSPMKGHSHVYWYRQLPEEGLKFMVYLQKENIIDESGMPKERFSAEFPKEGPSILRIQQVVRGDSAAYFCASSPTPGHPNYGYTFGSGTRLTVV.

The chain recombines TRBV30 with TRBJ1-1, with no clear D. V was clipped by 5 bases and J by 0 bases, with 7 bases between them. Germline CDR1 GTSNPN, CDR2 SVGIG (reference sequence). The length of the CDR3 is 12 residues. The CDR3 bases are TGTGCCTGGTCGAGGTTGAACACTGAAGCTTTCTTT. Its translation is CAWSRLNTEAFF. Full variable domain (missing parts from reference TRBV30 and TRBJ1-1): SQTIHQWPATLVQPVGSPLSLECTVEGTSNPNLYWYRQAAGRGLQLLFYSVGIGQISSEVPQNLSASRPQDRQFILSSKKLLLSDSGFYLCAWSRLNTEAFFGQGTRLTVV.

The chain is built from TRBV12-3 or TRBV12-4 and TRBJ2-7, with D possibly matching TRBD1 (5 bases). CDR3 length equals 13 residues. V was pared by 7 bases and J by 2 bases, with 12 bases between. The CDR3 bases are TGTGCCAGCACCTCCCAAGGGGCCTACGAGCAGTACTTC. It translates to CASTSQGAYEQYF.

CDR3 residues: CAISESTTQGGYGYTF. In DNA, the CDR3 is TGTGCCATCAGTGAGTCCACCACGCAAGGGGGCTATGGCTACACCTTC. The J gene is TRBJ1-2, the V gene TRBV10-3; D is perhaps TRBD1 (6 bases). This CDR3 contains 16 residues. Trimming left V 0 bases short and J 4 bases short, with 15 bases between. Germline-derived CDR1 and CDR2 are ENHRY and SYGVKD.

The chain has TRBV4-2 and TRBJ1-2, with a possible D match to TRBD1 (6 bases). V was pared by 1 base and J by 2 bases, with 11 bases between. This CDR3 is 15 amino acids long. Per germline, CDR1 LGHNA and CDR2 YNFKEQ. The CDR3 nucleotides read TGTGCCAGCAGCCAAGGCCGGACAGAGAACTATGGCTACACCTTC. It codes for CASSQGRTENYGYTF.

The chain couples TRBV5-4 to TRBJ2-7; TRBD1 agrees at 9 bases. Germline V gene lookup returns CDR1 SGHNT and CDR2 YYREEE (reference sequence). The CDR3 runs 15 residues. V lost 0 bases, J lost 1 base, and 2 bases stayed unmatched. The CDR3 coding sequence is TGTGCCAGCAGCTTGGCGGGACAGGGTTCCTACGAGCAGTACTTC. It translates to CASSLAGQGSYEQYF.

This clone was seen a single time. The J gene is TRBJ2-7, the V gene TRBV2, with D possibly matching TRBD1 (5 bases). Germline V CDR1 and CDR2: SNHLY, FYNNEI. Trimming removed 4 bases at V and 0 bases at J, with 7 bases between. The CDR3 loop spans 13 amino acids. The CDR3 protein is CASSGTGSYEQYF. The CDR3 nucleotides read TGTGCCAGCAGTGGCACAGGCTCCTACGAGCAGTACTTC.

The chain couples TRBV7-9 to TRBJ2-1, with 8 bases aligning to TRBD2. The CDR3 length is 16 residues. CDR1 and CDR2 (germline): SEHNR, FQNEAQ (reference sequence). The V and J ends lost 5 bases and 8 bases, in that order; junction bases with no gene match: 14. CDR3 sequence (DNA): TGTGCCAGCAGCCCCGCCCTCTCGCGGGGGGCCGATGAGCAGTTCTTC. It translates to CASSPALSRGADEQFF.

CDR3 region: CAWTQGEYEQYF. The CDR3 DNA follows: TGTGCCTGGACGCAGGGGGAGTACGAGCAGTACTTC. This sequence joins TRBV30 and TRBJ2-7, with 7 positions matching TRBD1. CDR1 is GTSNPN, CDR2 SVGIG, per germline (reference sequence). V was clipped by 4 bases and J by 4 bases; unmatched bases: 4. CDR3 length equals 12 residues.

The J gene is TRBJ2-7, the V gene TRBV13; 10 positions match TRBD1. V lost 5 bases, J lost 6 bases, and 10 bases stayed unmatched. CDR3 size: 15 residues. The germline V gene encodes CDR1 PRHDT and CDR2 FYEKMQ (reference sequence). The CDR3: CASSPRPGQGSEQYF. In DNA, the CDR3 is TGTGCCAGCAGCCCCAGGCCGGGACAGGGGAGCGAGCAGTACTTC. The variable domain in full, with the rest retrieved from reference TRBV13 and TRBJ2-7, is AAGVIQSPRHLIKEKRETATLKCYPIPRHDTVYWYQQGPGQDPQFLISFYEKMQSDKGSIPDRFSAQQFSDYHSELNMSSLELGDSALYFCASSPRPGQGSEQYFGPGTRLTVT.

CDR3 loop: CASRYDRDEKLFF. CDR3 DNA: TGTGCCAGCCGTTACGACAGGGACGAAAAACTGTTTTTT. V gene TRBV28 combines with J gene TRBJ1-4; 7 nucleotides match TRBD1. This CDR3 has 13 amino acids. Germline V gene lookup returns CDR1 MDHEN and CDR2 SYDVKM. V gave up 8 bases and J gave up 8 bases; unmatched junction bases: 8. The entire variable domain, with the rest obtained from reference TRBV28 and TRBJ1-4, is as follows: DVKVTQSSRYLVKRTGEKVFLECVQDMDHENMFWYRQDPGLGLRLIYFSYDVKMKEKGDIPEGYSVSREKKERFSLILESASTNQTSMYLCASRYDRDEKLFFGSGTQLSVL.

The gene calls are TRBV28 and TRBJ1-6, with a tentative D call TRBD1 (5 bases). Germline loops: CDR1 MDHEN, CDR2 SYDVKM. V gave up 7 bases and J gave up 6 bases, with 10 bases separating them. This CDR3 region has 13 residues. Here the CDR3 DNA reads TGTGCCAGCACCACCGACAGTAATTCACCCCTCCACTTT. Translating gives CASTTDSNSPLHF.

The V call is TRBV3-1 (or the pseudogene TRBV3-2), the J call TRBJ2-1, with 9 bases that match TRBD2. Germline assignment: CDR1 LGHDT and CDR2 YNNKEL (reference sequence). This CDR3 contains 14 residues. Trimming at V came to 7 bases and at J to 7 bases, leaving 8 bases not matched to a gene. The CDR3 protein is CASMREGQGNEQFF. Here the CDR3 DNA reads TGTGCCAGCATGCGGGAGGGCCAAGGAAATGAGCAGTTCTTC.

The chain uses TRBV7-2 and TRBJ1-2; D perhaps matches TRBD1 (5 bases). Trimming left V 6 bases short and J 10 bases short, with 21 bases between. Germline values: CDR1 SGHTA, CDR2 FQGNSA. The CDR3 length is 14 residues. The CDR3 nucleotides read TGTGCCAGCAGTGGGGGTGGGTCCGGTAAGAACTACACCTTC. This gives the protein CASSGGGSGKNYTF. Based on the CDR3 plus reference TRBV7-2 and TRBJ1-2, the full variable domain is GAGVSQSPSNKVTEKGKDVELRCDPISGHTALYWYRQSLGQGLEFLIYFQGNSAPDKSGLPSDRFSAERTGGSVSTLTIQRTQQEDSAVYLCASSGGGSGKNYTFGSGTRLTVV.

The rearrangement uses TRBV28 and TRBJ1-6, with 8 positions matching TRBD1. This CDR3 is 14 amino acids long. Germline assignment: CDR1 MDHEN and CDR2 SYDVKM. J was trimmed by 6 bases and V by 5 bases; bases with no gene match: 3. Written as DNA, the CDR3 is TGTGCCAGCAGTCCAGGACAGGGTAATTCACCCCTCCACTTT. This codes for CASSPGQGNSPLHF. Full variable domain (outside the CDR3, taken from reference TRBV28 and TRBJ1-6): DVKVTQSSRYLVKRTGEKVFLECVQDMDHENMFWYRQDPGLGLRLIYFSYDVKMKEKGDIPEGYSVSREKKERFSLILESASTNQTSMYLCASSPGQGNSPLHFGNGTRLTVT.

The rearrangement joins TRBV4-2 to TRBJ2-3; 7 bases align to TRBD2. The CDR3 is 18 residues long. The V and J ends lost 2 bases and 3 bases, in that order; junction bases with no gene match: 14. Germline loops: CDR1 LGHNA, CDR2 YNFKEQ. DNA for the CDR3: TGTGCCAGCAGCCAACTCACCGGGAGGACGAAGGGTACAGATACGCAGTATTTT. Translating gives CASSQLTGRTKGTDTQYF.

V and J are TRBV24-1 and TRBJ2-1; 8 bases are a match to TRBD1. V gave up 1 base and J gave up 5 bases; unmatched junction bases: 6. CDR3 length: 16 amino acids. Germline loops: CDR1 KGHDR, CDR2 SFDVKD. The DNA of the CDR3 is TGTGCCACCAGTGATTTCGGACAGGGAGAGGACAATGAGCAGTTCTTC. This sequence encodes CATSDFGQGEDNEQFF.

This clone was seen once. The V and J genes are TRBV6-6 and TRBJ2-7; 7 bases are a match to TRBD2. The J segment lost 3 bases and the V segment lost 2 bases, leaving 4 bases of the junction unmatched. CDR1 and CDR2 (germline): MNHNY, SVGAGI (reference sequence). The length of the CDR3 is 14 residues. CDR3 sequence reads: CASSYGAGNYEQYF. The CDR3 region has the DNA TGTGCCAGCAGTTACGGAGCGGGAAACTACGAGCAGTACTTC.

The chain has TRBV7-6 and TRBJ2-2; possibly TRBD2 for D (5 bases). The V end was cut by 0 bases, the J end by 7 bases, with 12 bases between. The CDR3 is 15 residues long. The germline CDR1 and CDR2 sequences are SGHVS and FNYEAQ. In DNA, the CDR3 is TGTGCCAGCAGCTTAGCGCGAGGGCGGAGCGGGGAGCTGTTTTTT. Its translation is CASSLARGRSGELFF.

The rearrangement joins TRBV30 to TRBJ1-2; D not resolved. The CDR3 spans 12 residues. Germline assignment: CDR1 GTSNPN and CDR2 SVGIG (reference sequence). With 0 bases removed from V and 3 bases from J, the gap between germline ends came to 5 bases. The CDR3 reads CAWSVWDYGYTF. CDR3 bases: TGTGCCTGGAGTGTCTGGGACTATGGCTACACCTTC.